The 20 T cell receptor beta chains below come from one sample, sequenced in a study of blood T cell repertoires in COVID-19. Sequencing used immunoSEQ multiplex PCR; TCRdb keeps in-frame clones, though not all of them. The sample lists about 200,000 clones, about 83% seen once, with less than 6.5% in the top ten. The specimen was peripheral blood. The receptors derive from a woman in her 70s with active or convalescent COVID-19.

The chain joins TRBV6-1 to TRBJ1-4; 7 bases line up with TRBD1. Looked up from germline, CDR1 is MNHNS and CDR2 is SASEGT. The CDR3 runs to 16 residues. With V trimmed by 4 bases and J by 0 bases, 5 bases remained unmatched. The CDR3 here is CASSGEGAATNEKLFF. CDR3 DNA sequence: TGTGCCAGCAGTGGAGAGGGGGCCGCAACTAATGAAAAACTGTTTTTT.

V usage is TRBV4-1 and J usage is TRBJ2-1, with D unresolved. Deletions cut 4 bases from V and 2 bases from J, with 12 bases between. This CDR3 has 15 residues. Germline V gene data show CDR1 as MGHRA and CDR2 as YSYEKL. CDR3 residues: CASSPQRLTYNEQFF. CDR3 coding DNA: TGCGCCAGCAGCCCCCAGCGTCTTACCTACAATGAGCAGTTCTTC.

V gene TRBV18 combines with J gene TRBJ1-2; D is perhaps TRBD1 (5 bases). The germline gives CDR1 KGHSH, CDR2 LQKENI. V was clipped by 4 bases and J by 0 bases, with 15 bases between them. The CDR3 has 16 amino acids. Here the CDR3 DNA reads TGTGCCAGCTCACTACGTCAGGGAAAAGCTAACTATGGCTACACCTTC. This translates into CASSLRQGKANYGYTF.

This chain's CDR3 is CASSYRGRLYGYTF. The CDR3 DNA follows: TGTGCCAGCAGTTACCGGGGTAGATTATATGGCTACACCTTC. This rearrangement joins TRBV6-5 to TRBJ1-2; D is ambiguous. The CDR3 has 14 amino acids. V was pared by 2 bases and J by 5 bases, with 12 bases between. Germline V CDR1 and CDR2: MNHEY, SVGAGI.

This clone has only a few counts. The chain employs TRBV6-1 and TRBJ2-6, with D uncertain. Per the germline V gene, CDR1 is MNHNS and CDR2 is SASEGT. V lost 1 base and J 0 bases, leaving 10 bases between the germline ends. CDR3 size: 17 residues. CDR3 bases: TGTGCCAGCAGTGAAGTGGAGTACGGCTCTGGGGCCAACGTCCTGACTTTC. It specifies CASSEVEYGSGANVLTF.

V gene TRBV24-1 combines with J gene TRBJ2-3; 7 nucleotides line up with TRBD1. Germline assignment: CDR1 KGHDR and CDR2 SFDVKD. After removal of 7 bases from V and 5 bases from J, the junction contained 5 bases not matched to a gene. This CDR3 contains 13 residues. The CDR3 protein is CATSRDRIDTQYF. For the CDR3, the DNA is TGTGCCACCAGCCGGGACAGAATAGATACGCAGTATTTT.

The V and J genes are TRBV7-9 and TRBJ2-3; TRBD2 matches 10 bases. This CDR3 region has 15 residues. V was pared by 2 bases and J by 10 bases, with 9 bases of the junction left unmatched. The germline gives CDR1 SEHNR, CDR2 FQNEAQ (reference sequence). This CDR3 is CASSLTSGVPRAQYF. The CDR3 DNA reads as TGTGCCAGCAGCTTAACTAGCGGGGTTCCGAGGGCGCAGTATTTT.

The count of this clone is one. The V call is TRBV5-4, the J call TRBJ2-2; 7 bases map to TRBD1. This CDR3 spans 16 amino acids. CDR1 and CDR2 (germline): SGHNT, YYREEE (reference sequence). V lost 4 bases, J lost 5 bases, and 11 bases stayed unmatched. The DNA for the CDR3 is TGTGCCAGCAGCCCTCAGACAGGGCTTAGTACCGGGGAGCTGTTTTTT. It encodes CASSPQTGLSTGELFF.

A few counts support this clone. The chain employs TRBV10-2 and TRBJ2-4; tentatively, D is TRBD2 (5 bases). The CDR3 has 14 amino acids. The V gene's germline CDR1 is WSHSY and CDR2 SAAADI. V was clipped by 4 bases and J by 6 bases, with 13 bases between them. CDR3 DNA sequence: TGCGCCAGCAGTGTAACTAGGGAAGGAAACATTCAGTACTTC. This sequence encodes CASSVTREGNIQYF.

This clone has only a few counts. CDR3 DNA: TGCGCCAGCAAATGGACTAGCGGGAGCTCCTACAATGAGCAGTTCTTC. Translated: CASKWTSGSSYNEQFF. The chain carries TRBV5-1 and TRBJ2-1; 13 bases are a match to TRBD2. Looked up from germline, CDR1 is SGHRS and CDR2 is YFSETQ. V lost 6 bases and J lost 0; bases outside the gene matches: 3. The CDR3 consists of 16 residues.

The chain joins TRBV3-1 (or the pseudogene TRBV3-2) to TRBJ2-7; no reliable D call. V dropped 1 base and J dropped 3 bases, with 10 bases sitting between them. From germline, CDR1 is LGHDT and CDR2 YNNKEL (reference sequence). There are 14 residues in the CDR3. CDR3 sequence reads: CASSQVTVSYEQYF. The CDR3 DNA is TGTGCCAGCAGCCAAGTAACAGTCAGCTACGAGCAGTACTTC.

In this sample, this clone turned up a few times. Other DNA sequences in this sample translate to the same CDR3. In DNA form, the CDR3 reads TGCGCCAGCAGCTCAACAGGTCCGAACACCGGGGAGCTGTTTTTT. Translated, it gives CASSSTGPNTGELFF. V is TRBV5-1 and J is TRBJ2-2; D perhaps matches TRBD1 (5 bases). V gave up 3 bases and J gave up 0 bases, with 9 bases separating them. Germline CDR1 is SGHRS and CDR2 is YFSETQ. The CDR3 extends over 15 amino acids.

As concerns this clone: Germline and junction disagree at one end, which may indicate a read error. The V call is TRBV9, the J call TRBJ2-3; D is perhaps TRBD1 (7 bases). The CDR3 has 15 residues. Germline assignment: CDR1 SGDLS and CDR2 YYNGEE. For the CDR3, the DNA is TGTGCCAGTAGCGCCGGGGGACAGCACACAGATACGCAGTATTTT. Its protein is CASSAGGQHTDTQYF.

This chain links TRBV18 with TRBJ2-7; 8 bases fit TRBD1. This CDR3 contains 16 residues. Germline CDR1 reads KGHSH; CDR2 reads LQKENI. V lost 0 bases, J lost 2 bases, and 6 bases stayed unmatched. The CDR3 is CASSPPNRGKTYEQYF. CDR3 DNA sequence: TGTGCCAGCTCACCACCGAACAGGGGGAAGACCTACGAGCAGTACTTC.

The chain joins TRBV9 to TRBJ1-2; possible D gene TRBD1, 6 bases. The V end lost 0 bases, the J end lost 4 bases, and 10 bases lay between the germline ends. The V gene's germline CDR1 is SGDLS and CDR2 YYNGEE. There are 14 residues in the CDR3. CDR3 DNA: TGTGCCAGCAGCGTAGTGACAGGTGGCTATGGCTACACCTTC. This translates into CASSVVTGGYGYTF.

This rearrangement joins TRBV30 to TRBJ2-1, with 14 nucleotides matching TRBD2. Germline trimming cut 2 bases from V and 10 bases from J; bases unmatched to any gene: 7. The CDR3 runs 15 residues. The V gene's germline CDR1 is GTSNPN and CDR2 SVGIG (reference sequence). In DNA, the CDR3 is TGTGCCTGGAGTAAGGGACTAGCGGGAGCTCCCGAGCAGTTCTTC. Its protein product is CAWSKGLAGAPEQFF.

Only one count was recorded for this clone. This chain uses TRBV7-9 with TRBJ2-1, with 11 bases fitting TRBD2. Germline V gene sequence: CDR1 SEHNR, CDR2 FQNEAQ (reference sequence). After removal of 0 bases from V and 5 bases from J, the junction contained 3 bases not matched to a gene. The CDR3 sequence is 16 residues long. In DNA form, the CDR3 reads TGTGCCAGCAGCTTAGCGACTAGCGGGGTCAACAATGAGCAGTTCTTC. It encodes CASSLATSGVNNEQFF. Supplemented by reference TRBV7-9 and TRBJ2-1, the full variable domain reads DTGVSQNPRHKITKRGQNVTFRCDPISEHNRLYWYRQTLGQGPEFLTYFQNEAQLEKSRLLSDRFSAERPKGSFSTLEIQRTEQGDSAMYLCASSLATSGVNNEQFFGPGTRLTVL.

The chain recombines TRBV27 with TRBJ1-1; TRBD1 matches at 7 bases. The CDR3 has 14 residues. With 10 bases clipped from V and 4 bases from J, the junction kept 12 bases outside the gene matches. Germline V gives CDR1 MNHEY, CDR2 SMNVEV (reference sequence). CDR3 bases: TGTGCCACCCTTCCCGGGACAGAGGTCACTGAAGCTTTCTTT. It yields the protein CATLPGTEVTEAFF.

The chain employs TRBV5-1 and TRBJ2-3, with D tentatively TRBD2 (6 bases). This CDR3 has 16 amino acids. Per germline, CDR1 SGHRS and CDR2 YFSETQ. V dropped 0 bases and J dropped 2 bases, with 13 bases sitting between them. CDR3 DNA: TGCGCCAGCAGCTTGGAGGCGGGAAGCCCCACAGATACGCAGTATTTT. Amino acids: CASSLEAGSPTDTQYF.

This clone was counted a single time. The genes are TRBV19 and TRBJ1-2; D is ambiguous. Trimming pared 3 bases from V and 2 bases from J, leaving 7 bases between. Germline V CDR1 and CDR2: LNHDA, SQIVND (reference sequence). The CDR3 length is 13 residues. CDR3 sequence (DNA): TGTGCCAGTAGTATTTCGGTAAACTATGGCTACACCTTC. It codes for CASSISVNYGYTF.